The next 24 T cell receptor beta chains were all read from a single sample in a study of blood T cell repertoires in COVID-19. Generated by immunoSEQ multiplex PCR, the TCRdb table keeps only in-frame clones and is missing some. The profile shows a few hundred thousand clones, roughly nine tenths of them singletons. Input material: peripheral blood. The receptors were sampled from a man in his 60s who had recovered from COVID-19.

V and J are TRBV21-1 and TRBJ2-5; the table's D call of TRBD2 was not tested on the DNA. TRBV21-1 corresponds to a pseudogene. The CDR3 is 15 amino acids. CDR3 nucleotide sequence: TGTGCCAGCAGACATAGCCCAACTAGCGGGGGGACCCAGTACTTC. Translated: CASRHSPTSGGTQYF.

The CDR3 here is CASSQGTGEETQYF. The CDR3 DNA is TGCGCCAGCAGCCAAGGGACAGGAGAAGAGACCCAGTACTTC. V usage is TRBV4-1 and J usage is TRBJ2-5, with 7 positions matching TRBD1. The germline V gene has CDR1 MGHRA and CDR2 YSYEKL. CDR3 size: 14 residues. V was pared by 1 base and J by 3 bases, with 2 bases of the junction left unmatched.

The chain has TRBV10-2 and TRBJ1-5; D is possibly TRBD1 (5 bases). This CDR3 comprises 19 residues. Trimming took 0 bases from V and 8 from J, leaving 26 bases between them. Germline CDR1 and CDR2: WSHSY and SAAADI. CDR3 region: CASSESMGRTGGRGKPQHF. The CDR3 DNA reads TGCGCCAGCAGTGAGTCGATGGGCAGAACGGGGGGGAGGGGAAAGCCCCAGCATTTT.

The chain carries TRBV6-2 or TRBV6-3 and TRBJ2-1; TRBD2 matches 9 bases. The germline CDR1 and CDR2 sequences are MNHEY and SVGEGT. The CDR3 contains 15 residues. The V gene end was trimmed by 5 bases and the J gene end by 8 bases; junction bases not matched to a gene: 10. The CDR3 sequence is CASSTPAGGIDEQFF. The CDR3 DNA reads TGTGCCAGCAGTACCCCAGCGGGGGGCATTGATGAGCAGTTCTTC.

The chain is built from TRBV3-1 (or the pseudogene TRBV3-2) and TRBJ1-1, with D unclear. Germline loops: CDR1 LGHDT, CDR2 YNNKEL (reference sequence). The CDR3 is 15 amino acids. V was trimmed by 4 bases and J by 4 bases, leaving 16 bases between them. The CDR3 protein is CASSPSHLTGTEAFF. The CDR3 DNA sequence: TGTGCCAGCAGCCCAAGTCACCTAACGGGCACTGAAGCTTTCTTT.

The genes are TRBV5-1 and TRBJ1-5, with 9 nucleotides matching TRBD1. Per the germline V gene, CDR1 is SGHRS and CDR2 is YFSETQ. The J segment lost 13 bases and the V segment lost 2 bases, leaving 7 bases of the junction unmatched. This CDR3 comprises 13 residues. The CDR3 DNA reads as TGCGCCAGCAGCTTTTGGGGGACAGGGCCTCAGCATTTT. Translating it yields CASSFWGTGPQHF. Based on the CDR3 plus reference TRBV5-1 and TRBJ1-5, the full variable domain is KAGVTQTPRYLIKTRGQQVTLSCSPISGHRSVSWYQQTPGQGLQFLFEYFSETQRNKGNFPGRFSGRQFSNSRSEMNVSTLELGDSALYLCASSFWGTGPQHFGDGTRLSIL.

V usage is TRBV4-2 and J usage is TRBJ2-7; maybe TRBD2 (7 bases). Germline V gene lookup returns CDR1 LGHNA and CDR2 YNFKEQ. V lost 5 bases and J lost 4, with 15 bases in between. The CDR3 length is 14 residues. CDR3: CASSVRGGHYEQYF. The CDR3 DNA reads as TGTGCCAGCAGCGTGCGCGGGGGCCATTACGAGCAGTACTTC.

V is TRBV5-1 and J is TRBJ1-2; D is unresolved. Trimming took off 0 bases at V and 2 bases at J, with 8 bases between the two ends. Per the germline V gene, CDR1 is SGHRS and CDR2 is YFSETQ. The CDR3 length is 14 residues. This CDR3 is CASSLGIRNYGYTF. DNA of the CDR3: TGCGCCAGCAGCTTGGGGATCAGGAACTATGGCTACACCTTC. Complete variable domain (other parts from reference TRBV5-1 and TRBJ1-2): KAGVTQTPRYLIKTRGQQVTLSCSPISGHRSVSWYQQTPGQGLQFLFEYFSETQRNKGNFPGRFSGRQFSNSRSEMNVSTLELGDSALYLCASSLGIRNYGYTFGSGTRLTVV.

J is TRBJ2-7 and V is TRBV6-5, with a weak D call TRBD1 (5 bases). CDR1 MNHEY and CDR2 SVGAGI come from the germline V gene. CDR3 length: 14 amino acids. Deletions cut 6 bases from V and 5 bases from J, with 17 bases between. The CDR3 reads CASRLIGVRDEQYF. The CDR3 DNA reads as TGTGCCAGCAGATTGATAGGGGTAAGGGACGAGCAGTACTTC.

The V and J genes are TRBV7-2 and TRBJ2-1, with D hard to call. V gave up 5 bases and J gave up 6 bases, with 5 bases separating them. Germline CDR1 is SGHTA and CDR2 is FQGNSA. The CDR3 has 11 residues. CDR3: CASSRVNEQFF. As DNA, the CDR3 is TGTGCCAGCAGCCGGGTCAATGAGCAGTTCTTC. The whole variable domain, remainder taken from reference TRBV7-2 and TRBJ2-1, is GAGVSQSPSNKVTEKGKDVELRCDPISGHTALYWYRQSLGQGLEFLIYFQGNSAPDKSGLPSDRFSAERTGGSVSTLTIQRTQQEDSAVYLCASSRVNEQFFGPGTRLTVL.

The chain links TRBV23-1 to TRBJ2-3, with 13 bases identical to TRBD2. TRBV23-1 is filed as an ORF, its function uncertain. The CDR3 runs to 16 residues. The V gene end was trimmed by 8 bases and the J gene end by 0 bases; junction bases not matched to a gene: 5. As DNA, the CDR3 is TGCGCCAGCTGGACTAGCGGGGGAGCTAGCACAGATACGCAGTATTTT. As protein: CASWTSGGASTDTQYF.

V and J are TRBV4-1 and TRBJ2-6, with D uncertain. The ends were cut back, 1 base at V and 0 bases at J, with 7 bases in the middle. Germline V gene sequence: CDR1 MGHRA, CDR2 YSYEKL. This CDR3 contains 16 residues. CDR3 in amino acids: CASSQGAASGANVLTF. The CDR3 DNA sequence: TGCGCCAGCAGCCAAGGGGCAGCCTCTGGGGCCAACGTCCTGACTTTC.

The CDR3 DNA reads TGTGCCAGCATCATCAGGTCCTATGGCTACACCTTC. Encoded protein: CASIIRSYGYTF. The rearrangement joins TRBV2 to TRBJ1-2, with unresolved D. Trimming shortened V by 7 bases and J by 4 bases, and 10 bases separated the two germline ends. The CDR3 contains 12 residues. CDR1 and CDR2 (germline): SNHLY, FYNNEI.

The chain combines TRBV5-1 with TRBJ2-7, with D possibly being TRBD1 (5 bases). CDR3 length: 15 amino acids. V was cut by 0 bases and J by 7 bases, with 17 bases left in between. Germline V gene lookup returns CDR1 SGHRS and CDR2 YFSETQ. DNA of the CDR3: TGCGCCAGCAGCTTGGCGCAGGGCGGTTTCAGAGAGCAGTACTTC. Amino acids: CASSLAQGGFREQYF.

Comment on this clone: Germline is not matched at one junction end, which may reflect a read error. The V call is TRBV2, the J call TRBJ1-4; TRBD1 is a possible D gene (6 bases). Germline loops: CDR1 SNHLY, CDR2 FYNNEI. CDR3 length: 15 amino acids. In nucleotides, the CDR3 is TGTGCCAGCAGTGGAACCGGGACAACAAATGAAAAACTGTTTTTT. As protein: CASSGTGTTNEKLFF. Looking up the rest from reference TRBV2 and TRBJ1-4 gives the full variable domain: EPEVTQTPSHQVTQMGQEVILRCVPISNHLYFYWYRQILGQKVEFLVSFYNNEISEKSEIFDDQFSVERPDGSNFTLKIRSTKLEDSAMYFCASSGTGTTNEKLFFGSGTQLSVL.

This clone has a single count. The V call is TRBV5-5, the J call TRBJ2-4; 9 bases align to TRBD1. CDR1 and CDR2 from the germline V gene are SGHKS and YYEKEE (reference sequence). V shed 3 bases, J shed 7 bases, and the junction held 5 bases outside the gene matches. The length of the CDR3 is 14 residues. The CDR3 is CASSSGTGLNIQYF. The CDR3 nucleotides read TGTGCCAGCAGCTCGGGGACAGGGTTGAACATTCAGTACTTC.

This chain uses TRBV24-1 with TRBJ1-1; tentatively, D is TRBD1 (6 bases). Trimming removed 4 bases from V and 2 bases from J, with 13 bases in between. Germline CDR1 reads KGHDR; CDR2 reads SFDVKD. The length of the CDR3 is 15 residues. CDR3 sequence reads: CATSESGGLNTEAFF. Written as DNA, the CDR3 is TGTGCCACCAGTGAGTCGGGGGGGCTCAACACTGAAGCTTTCTTT.

The J gene is TRBJ2-3, the V gene TRBV6-5, with a tentative D call TRBD2 (5 bases). Looked up from germline, CDR1 is MNHEY and CDR2 is SVGAGI. The CDR3 covers 16 residues. Trimming cost V 2 bases and J 2 bases, with 14 bases left between them. The CDR3 DNA follows: TGTGCCAGCAGTTACGGTTCGAGGGCCCCCACAGATACGCAGTATTTT. Residues: CASSYGSRAPTDTQYF.

The genes are TRBV19 and TRBJ2-7; tentative D call: TRBD2 (6 bases). Trimming removed 3 bases from V and 6 bases from J, with 18 bases in between. In germline, CDR1 is LNHDA, CDR2 SQIVND (reference sequence). The length of the CDR3 is 15 residues. The CDR3 spells CASSIGGSGPGEQYF. The DNA for the CDR3 is TGTGCCAGTAGTATTGGGGGGTCTGGCCCCGGCGAGCAGTACTTC.

This sequence joins TRBV6-5 and TRBJ2-5; D possibly corresponds to TRBD1 (7 bases). V shed 2 bases and J shed 1 base, with 14 bases lying between them. The CDR3 contains 16 residues. The germline V gene encodes CDR1 MNHEY and CDR2 SVGAGI. The CDR3 sequence: CASSYTTGTVQETQYF. CDR3 bases: TGTGCCAGCAGTTACACGACAGGGACTGTCCAAGAGACCCAGTACTTC.

The rearrangement uses TRBV11-2 and TRBJ2-1, with a weak D call TRBD1 (5 bases). V was shortened by 4 bases and J by 0 bases, with 13 bases between the two germline ends. Germline values: CDR1 SGHAT, CDR2 FQNNGV. The CDR3 is 16 amino acids. Here the CDR3 reads CASSYSDRSSYNEQFF. The CDR3 coding sequence is TGTGCCAGCAGCTACAGCGACAGAAGCTCCTACAATGAGCAGTTCTTC.

This chain connects TRBV5-1 to TRBJ2-3; TRBD2 matches at 15 bases. CDR1 is SGHRS and CDR2 is YFSETQ in the germline V gene. V lost 4 bases and J lost 2; bases outside the gene matches: 11. The CDR3 is 19 residues long. This CDR3 reads CASSAGLAGGQKFTDTQYF. CDR3 bases: TGCGCCAGCAGCGCGGGACTAGCGGGGGGCCAAAAGTTCACAGATACGCAGTATTTT.

V gene TRBV7-3 combines with J gene TRBJ2-5, with 9 bases aligning to TRBD2. The CDR3 length is 16 residues. The germline V gene encodes CDR1 SGHTA and CDR2 FQGTGA. Trimming at V came to 1 base and at J to 5 bases, leaving 8 bases not matched to a gene. The CDR3 protein is CASSLIRAGGRETQYF. CDR3 nucleotide sequence: TGTGCCAGCAGCTTAATTCGAGCGGGGGGCCGGGAGACCCAGTACTTC. The full variable domain, its missing parts supplied by reference TRBV7-3 and TRBJ2-5, is GAGVSQTPSNKVTEKGKYVELRCDPISGHTALYWYRQSLGQGPEFLIYFQGTGAADDSGLPNDRFFAVRPEGSVSTLKIQRTERGDSAVYLCASSLIRAGGRETQYFGPGTRLLVL.

A few counts support this clone. This sequence joins TRBV6-2 or TRBV6-3 and TRBJ2-1, with 8 bases lining up with TRBD1. CDR1 and CDR2 from the germline V gene are MNHEY and SVGEGT. V shed 4 bases and J 3 bases; nucleotides not matched to a gene: 5. The CDR3 is 15 amino acids. The chain's CDR3 is CASSSGGQGYNEQFF. The CDR3 coding sequence is TGTGCCAGCAGTTCAGGTGGACAGGGCTACAATGAGCAGTTCTTC.